This is a list of T cell receptor beta chains from one sample in a study of T cells in Graves' hyperthyroidism and ophthalmopathy. One entry per CDR3 protein, called by TCRdb with MiXCR from the multiplex PCR reads. This sample carries about 600,000 distinct CDR3 sequences, 12% to 15% of them seen once, and the ten largest clones take 7.1%. Material for sequencing was blood. The receptors stem from a young woman with Graves' ophthalmopathy. CDR3s include the opening cysteine and the closing phenylalanine or tryptophan. The D gene is left open where the match is weak. Rows give clone size only sometimes, using once, few, many, or a class for an expanded clone.

j_call v_call clone_size d_call cdr3_nt cdr3_aa
TRBJ2-1 TRBV29-1 - TRBD2 TGCAGCCTGGTGCGGGAGGCATACAATGAGCAGTTCTTC CSLVREAYNEQFF
TRBJ2-1 TRBV5-1 few TRBD2 TGCGCCAGCAGCGACTCTAGCGGGGTCCCCTACAATGAGCAGTTCTTC CASSDSSGVPYNEQFF
TRBJ1-5 TRBV12-5 many TRBD1 TGTGCTAGTGGTTTGGTACCAGCGGGACAGGGATCCTATAGCAATCAGCCCCAGCATTTT CASGLVPAGQGSYSNQPQHF
TRBJ2-1 TRBV7-9 - TRBD2 TGTGCCAGCAGCCCTTATGGGACTAGCGGGAGGTACGAGCAGTTCTTC CASSPYGTSGRYEQFF
TRBJ1-2 TRBV6-1 - - TGTGCCAGCAGATCAACCCGACAGAACTATGGCTACACCTTC CASRSTRQNYGYTF
TRBJ2-5 TRBV5-4 many TRBD2 TGTGCCAGCAGCTTGGGACTAGCGGGAGTCACGGGGGAGACCCAGTACTTC CASSLGLAGVTGETQYF
TRBJ2-7 TRBV19 many TRBD2 TGTGCCAGTAGTATCGTAGCGGGCAGCTCCTACGAGCAGTACTTC CASSIVAGSSYEQYF
TRBJ1-5 TRBV12-3/TRBV12-4 - TRBD1 TGTACCAGCACCCGGACAGGGGAAAACCAGCCCCAGCATTTT CTSTRTGENQPQHF
TRBJ1-5 TRBV5-1 many - TGCGCCAGCAGCCCCGGAGATGATCAGCCCCAGCATTTT CASSPGDDQPQHF
TRBJ2-2 TRBV5-1 many - TGCGCCAGCAGCTTGGTACAGAACACCGGGGAGCTGTTTTTT CASSLVQNTGELFF